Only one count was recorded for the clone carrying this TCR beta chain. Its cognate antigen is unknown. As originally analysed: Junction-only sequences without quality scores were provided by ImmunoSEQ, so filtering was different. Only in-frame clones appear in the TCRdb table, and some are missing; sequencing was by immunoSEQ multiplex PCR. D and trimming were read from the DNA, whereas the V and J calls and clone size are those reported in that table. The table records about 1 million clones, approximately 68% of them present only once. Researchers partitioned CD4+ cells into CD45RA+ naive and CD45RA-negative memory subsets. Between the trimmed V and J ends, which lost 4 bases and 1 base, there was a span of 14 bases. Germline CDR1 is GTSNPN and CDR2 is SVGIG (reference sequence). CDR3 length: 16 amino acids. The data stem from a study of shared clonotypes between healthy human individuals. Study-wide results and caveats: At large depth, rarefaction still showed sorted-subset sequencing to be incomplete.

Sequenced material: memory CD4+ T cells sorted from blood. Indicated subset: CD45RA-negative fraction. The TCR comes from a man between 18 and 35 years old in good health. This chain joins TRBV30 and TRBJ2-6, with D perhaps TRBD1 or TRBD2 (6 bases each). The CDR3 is CAWIKRGESGANVLTF. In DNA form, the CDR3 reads TGTGCCTGGATAAAGAGGGGGGAATCTGGGGCCAACGTCCTGACTTTC.